Shown below are 19 T cell receptor beta chains from a single sample sequenced in a study of T cell responses to AZD1222 COVID-19 vaccine. Produced via immunoSEQ multiplex PCR; TCRdb's table is partial and in-frame only. The data contain some 60,000 clones, approximately 80% of them singletons. The specimen comprised peripheral blood, sampled 28 days after the second AZD1222 dose. The receptors were gathered from an adult who received the AZD1222 COVID-19 vaccine.

J is TRBJ2-2 and V is TRBV14; D perhaps matches TRBD1 (5 bases). Germline V gene sequence: CDR1 SGHDN, CDR2 FVKESK. V gave up 7 bases and J gave up 7 bases, with 10 bases separating them. There are 12 residues in the CDR3. DNA for the CDR3: TGTGCCAGCATCCTCAGGGTCGGGGAGCTGTTTTTT. Its protein product is CASILRVGELFF. Drawing the rest from reference TRBV14 and TRBJ2-2, the complete variable domain is EAGVTQFPSHSVIEKGQTVTLRCDPISGHDNLYWYRRVMGKEIKFLLHFVKESKQDESGMPNNRFLAERTGGTYSTLKVQPAELEDSGVYFCASILRVGELFFGEGSRLTVL.

The table lists this clone with a few counts. V usage is TRBV28 and J usage is TRBJ1-2, with 10 bases fitting TRBD1. From germline, CDR1 is MDHEN and CDR2 SYDVKM. The CDR3 runs to 15 residues. Trimming removed 5 bases from V and 4 bases from J; junction bases left unmatched: 7. CDR3: CASSLGQGFGYGYTF. The CDR3 DNA reads TGTGCCAGCAGTCTGGGACAGGGGTTCGGCTATGGCTACACCTTC.

The chain has TRBV2 and TRBJ1-2; D gene ambiguous. This CDR3 has 15 amino acids. Germline CDR1 SNHLY, CDR2 FYNNEI. V was pared by 7 bases and J by 4 bases, with 19 bases between. The CDR3, as DNA: TGTGCCAGCACCCGGACGGCTAGTCGCGGCTATGGCTACACCTTC. Protein: CASTRTASRGYGYTF.

The chain recombines TRBV12-3 or TRBV12-4 with TRBJ2-1, with D possibly matching TRBD2 (5 bases). This CDR3 is 12 amino acids long. The V gene lost 6 bases and the J gene lost 9 bases, with 12 bases spanning the gap. DNA of the CDR3: TGTGCCAGCAGGAGGGCTGGGCCTGAGCAGTTCTTC. Its translation is CASRRAGPEQFF.

In this sample, this clone turned up a few times. The rearrangement uses TRBV4-3 and TRBJ2-3; D is unresolved. Trimming took off 4 bases at V and 2 bases at J, with 7 bases between the two ends. CDR3 length equals 13 residues. Germline values: CDR1 LGHNA, CDR2 YSLEER. This chain's CDR3 is CASSLADTDTQYF. DNA for the CDR3: TGCGCCAGCAGCCTAGCAGACACAGATACGCAGTATTTT.

V usage is TRBV21-1 and J usage is TRBJ2-1; the table assigns TRBD1, which was not confirmed against the DNA. TRBV21-1 is marked as a pseudogene. The CDR3 runs 14 residues. The CDR3 bases are TGTGCCAGCAGGAAGGGACAGGGGGCGGGTGAGCAGTTCTTC. Amino acid sequence: CASRKGQGAGEQFF.

This sequence joins TRBV7-2 and TRBJ1-5, with 11 bases aligning to TRBD1. J gave up 7 bases and V 3 bases, and 14 bases lay outside the gene matches. Per germline, CDR1 SGHTA and CDR2 FQGNSA. The length of the CDR3 is 18 residues. This chain's CDR3 is CASSLRSGTGGLGQPQHF. The CDR3 bases are TGTGCCAGCAGCTTGAGAAGCGGGACAGGGGGATTGGGACAGCCCCAGCATTTT.

J is TRBJ1-3 and V is TRBV5-5; no firm D call. With 0 bases removed from V and 2 bases from J, the gap between germline ends came to 6 bases. Per the germline V gene, CDR1 is SGHKS and CDR2 is YYEKEE (reference sequence). This CDR3 comprises 14 residues. CDR3 sequence reads: CASSLATAGNTIYF. CDR3 nucleotides: TGTGCCAGCAGCTTGGCGACGGCTGGAAACACCATATATTTT.

V usage is TRBV7-2 and J usage is TRBJ2-6; D call uncertain. This CDR3 has 16 amino acids. The V and J ends lost 1 base and 1 base respectively, with 8 bases between them. The germline V gene has CDR1 SGHTA and CDR2 FQGNSA. The CDR3 here is CASSLVGFSGANVLTF. DNA for the CDR3: TGTGCCAGCAGCTTAGTCGGGTTTTCTGGGGCCAACGTCCTGACTTTC.

J is TRBJ1-2 and V is TRBV2, with 7 bases lining up with TRBD1. CDR3 length: 13 residues. The V gene end was trimmed by 7 bases and the J gene end by 4 bases; junction bases not matched to a gene: 6. CDR1 is SNHLY and CDR2 is FYNNEI in the germline V gene. CDR3 nucleotides: TGTGCCAGCAATTTGGGACAGCTCTATGGCTACACCTTC. This sequence encodes CASNLGQLYGYTF.

J is TRBJ1-3 and V is TRBV28, with D unresolved. The V and J ends lost 2 bases and 0 bases respectively, with 5 bases between them. Germline CDR1 and CDR2: MDHEN and SYDVKM. CDR3 size: 14 residues. The CDR3 nucleotides read TGTGCCAGCAGTTTACCTACCTCTGGAAACACCATATATTTT. Amino acid sequence: CASSLPTSGNTIYF.

The chain is built from TRBV19 and TRBJ1-5; no clear D. The CDR3 length is 13 residues. Trimming stripped 5 bases from V and 11 bases from J, with 16 bases between. Germline lookup yields CDR1 LNHDA and CDR2 SQIVND (reference sequence). DNA for the CDR3: TGTGCCAGTAGTTGGCTCGCCGGATCAGCCCAGCATTTT. It translates to CASSWLAGSAQHF.

V gene TRBV28 combines with J gene TRBJ1-1; tentatively, D is TRBD1 (5 bases). The CDR3 is 14 amino acids. V dropped 5 bases and J dropped 4 bases, with 14 bases sitting between them. Germline V lookup: CDR1 MDHEN, CDR2 SYDVKM. The DNA of the CDR3 is TGTGCCAGCAGTATAGCAGGGACGGGCACTGAAGCTTTCTTT. This translates into CASSIAGTGTEAFF.

The chain couples TRBV5-6 to TRBJ1-4; 7 nucleotides align to TRBD1. The CDR3 is made up of 15 amino acids. Germline V CDR1 and CDR2: SGHDT, YYEEEE. Trimming at V came to 2 bases and at J to 8 bases, leaving 9 bases not matched to a gene. The CDR3 loop is CASSLVTGSLEKLFF. The DNA of the CDR3 is TGTGCCAGCAGCTTAGTGACAGGGTCCTTGGAAAAACTGTTTTTT.

The chain is built from TRBV7-2 and TRBJ1-2; no clear D gene. CDR3 length: 13 residues. Germline V gene sequence: CDR1 SGHTA, CDR2 FQGNSA. The V end lost 5 bases, the J end lost 3 bases, and 10 bases lay between the germline ends. The chain's CDR3 is CASSLDGHYGYTF. The CDR3 DNA reads as TGTGCCAGCAGCCTGGACGGCCACTATGGCTACACCTTC. Supplemented by reference TRBV7-2 and TRBJ1-2, the full variable domain reads GAGVSQSPSNKVTEKGKDVELRCDPISGHTALYWYRQSLGQGLEFLIYFQGNSAPDKSGLPSDRFSAERTGGSVSTLTIQRTQQEDSAVYLCASSLDGHYGYTFGSGTRLTVV.

This clone appeared a single time. The DNA for the CDR3 is TGTGCCAGCAGCTTATTTTGGTCAGGAGCTAACTATGGCTACACCTTC. This gives the protein CASSLFWSGANYGYTF. The chain combines TRBV11-2 with TRBJ1-2; no clear D gene. Germline V CDR1 and CDR2: SGHAT, FQNNGV. This CDR3 is 16 amino acids long. Trimming left V 2 bases short and J 0 bases short, with 13 bases between.

CDR3 residues: CASSQDTGVGRFEQYF. The CDR3 DNA sequence: TGTGCCAGCAGCCAAGATACAGGGGTGGGTCGTTTCGAGCAGTACTTC. The chain joins TRBV3-1 (or the pseudogene TRBV3-2) to TRBJ2-7; the match to TRBD1 covers 7 bases. The CDR3 runs 16 residues. V dropped 0 bases and J dropped 6; count of bases not matched to a gene: 11. CDR1 LGHDT and CDR2 YNNKEL come from the germline V gene (reference sequence).

The chain has TRBV25-1 and TRBJ1-6; 11 bases line up with TRBD1. V lost 1 base to trimming and J lost 8 bases; unmatched junction nucleotides: 4. The CDR3 runs to 16 residues. The germline V gene has CDR1 MGHDK and CDR2 SYGVNS. CDR3 protein: CASSEWGTGGHSPLHF. The CDR3 nucleotides are TGTGCCAGCAGTGAATGGGGGACAGGGGGACATTCACCCCTCCACTTT.

The V gene is TRBV6-2 or TRBV6-3, the J gene TRBJ1-1; no clear D. The germline V gene encodes CDR1 MNHEY and CDR2 SVGEGT. Trimming stripped 0 bases from V and 5 bases from J, with 7 bases between. The CDR3 has 13 amino acids. CDR3 loop: CASSYSVGTEAFF. The CDR3 DNA follows: TGTGCCAGCAGTTACTCCGTGGGTACTGAAGCTTTCTTT.